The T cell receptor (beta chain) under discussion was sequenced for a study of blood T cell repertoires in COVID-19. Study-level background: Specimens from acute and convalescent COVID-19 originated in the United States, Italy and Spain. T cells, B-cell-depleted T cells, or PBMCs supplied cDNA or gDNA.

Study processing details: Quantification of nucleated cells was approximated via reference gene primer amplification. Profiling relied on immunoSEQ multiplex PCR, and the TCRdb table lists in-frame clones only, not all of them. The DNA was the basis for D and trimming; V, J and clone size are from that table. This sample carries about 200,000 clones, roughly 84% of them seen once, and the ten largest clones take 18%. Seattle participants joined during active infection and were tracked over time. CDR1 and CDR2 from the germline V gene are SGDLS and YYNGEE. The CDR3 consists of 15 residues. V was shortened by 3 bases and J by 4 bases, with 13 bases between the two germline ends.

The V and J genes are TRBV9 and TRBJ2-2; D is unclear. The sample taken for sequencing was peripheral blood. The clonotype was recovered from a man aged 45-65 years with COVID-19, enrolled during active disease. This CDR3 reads CASSEQMLLTGELFF. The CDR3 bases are TGTGCCAGCAGCGAACAGATGTTACTCACCGGGGAGCTGTTTTTT.